The 17 T cell receptor beta chains below come from one sample, sequenced in a study of T cell responses to AZD1222 COVID-19 vaccine. Using immunoSEQ multiplex PCR, the repertoire was profiled, and TCRdb retains in-frame clones only, with some absent. The sample lists about 120,000 clones, over 75% occurring once. Sequenced material: peripheral blood, taken on day 0 of AZD1222 vaccination. The receptors derive from an adult in good health.

This clone appeared once. V usage is TRBV9 and J usage is TRBJ1-1, with D unclear. V dropped 4 bases and J dropped 5 bases, with 12 bases sitting between them. CDR3 length: 13 residues. Germline values: CDR1 SGDLS, CDR2 YYNGEE. CDR3 bases: TGTGCCAGCAGCTCTCGTAGATCGACTGAAGCTTTCTTT. The encoded protein is CASSSRRSTEAFF.

The gene calls are TRBV5-6 and TRBJ1-5; 9 positions agree with TRBD1. The CDR3 has 18 amino acids. V lost 2 bases and J lost 1; bases outside the gene matches: 10. The germline V gene encodes CDR1 SGHDT and CDR2 YYEEEE. The CDR3 DNA reads TGTGCCAGCAGCTTCACAGGACAGGGGTCTCTAAGCAATCAGCCCCAGCATTTT. Its translation: CASSFTGQGSLSNQPQHF.

The CDR3 loop reads CASSPEVGYIQYF. CDR3 DNA: TGTGCCAGTAGTCCAGAGGTAGGGTACATTCAGTACTTC. J is TRBJ2-4 and V is TRBV19; no definite D call. Germline lookup yields CDR1 LNHDA and CDR2 SQIVND (reference sequence). The ends were cut back, 5 bases at V and 8 bases at J, with 13 bases in the middle. The CDR3 runs to 13 residues.

This rearrangement joins TRBV5-1 to TRBJ2-6; D unresolved. This CDR3 contains 14 residues. The V end was cut by 3 bases, the J end by 0 bases, with 4 bases between. Germline loops: CDR1 SGHRS, CDR2 YFSETQ. The CDR3 DNA sequence: TGCGCCAGCAGCTCCGACTCTGGGGCCAACGTCCTGACTTTC. This gives the protein CASSSDSGANVLTF.

This clone was picked up a small number of times. The V and J genes are TRBV2 and TRBJ2-7; no clear D. CDR3 length: 14 amino acids. Germline V gene data show CDR1 as SNHLY and CDR2 as FYNNEI. V was shortened by 8 bases and J by 1 base, with 15 bases between the two germline ends. The CDR3 is CASSPALRSYEQYF. Here the CDR3 DNA reads TGTGCCAGCTCCCCCGCGCTCAGATCCTACGAGCAGTACTTC.

This sequence joins TRBV6-4 and TRBJ1-2; D possibly corresponds to TRBD1 (5 bases). Trimming stripped 0 bases from V and 4 bases from J, with 9 bases between. Germline CDR1 and CDR2: MRHNA and SNTAGT. CDR3 length: 14 residues. The CDR3 sequence is CASSDSPGIYGYTF. CDR3 in DNA: TGTGCCAGCAGTGACTCGCCAGGGATCTATGGCTACACCTTC.

The chain employs TRBV27 and TRBJ1-6; D is undetermined. Trimming removed 6 bases from V and 5 bases from J, with 14 bases in between. The CDR3 spans 15 residues. Germline V gene data show CDR1 as MNHEY and CDR2 as SMNVEV (reference sequence). CDR3 sequence (DNA): TGTGCCAGCAGGGTGCAATCCCCCAATAATTCACCCCTCCACTTT. Its protein is CASRVQSPNNSPLHF.

The V call is TRBV2, the J call TRBJ2-2, with D tentatively TRBD2 (6 bases). Trimming removed 6 bases from V and 3 bases from J, with 20 bases in between. CDR1 is SNHLY, CDR2 FYNNEI, per germline. The CDR3 consists of 17 residues. CDR3: CASRGGSVSRDTGELFF. DNA of the CDR3: TGTGCCAGCAGGGGGGGTAGCGTTTCCCGGGACACCGGGGAGCTGTTTTTT.

This rearrangement joins TRBV6-6 to TRBJ1-5; D not resolved. Germline values: CDR1 MNHNY, CDR2 SVGAGI (reference sequence). CDR3 length: 13 amino acids. Trimming took 8 bases from V and 7 from J, leaving 15 bases between them. This chain's CDR3 is CASAPWAAQPQHF. CDR3 bases: TGTGCCAGCGCCCCCTGGGCAGCCCAGCCCCAGCATTTT.

This clone has a single count. The J gene is TRBJ1-1, the V gene TRBV4-2; no firm D call. V lost 1 base and J 7 bases, leaving 16 bases between the germline ends. Germline CDR1 and CDR2: LGHNA and YNFKEQ. The CDR3 is 15 amino acids. CDR3 amino acids: CASSQVAGLRGEAFF. In DNA form, the CDR3 reads TGTGCCAGCAGCCAAGTAGCCGGGCTTCGAGGTGAAGCTTTCTTT.

J is TRBJ1-5 and V is TRBV2, with TRBD1 matching 9 bases. The germline V gene encodes CDR1 SNHLY and CDR2 FYNNEI. The CDR3 is 14 residues long. V lost 7 bases to trimming and J lost 7 bases; unmatched junction nucleotides: 8. The CDR3 DNA reads TGTGCCAGCAAAGGGACAGGGAGTGGCCAGCCCCAGCATTTT. Encoded protein: CASKGTGSGQPQHF.

The J gene is TRBJ1-2, the V gene TRBV6-1; tentatively, D is TRBD1 (5 bases). Germline V gives CDR1 MNHNS, CDR2 SASEGT. The CDR3 consists of 12 residues. Trimming took off 3 bases at V and 6 bases at J, with 8 bases between the two ends. In DNA, the CDR3 is TGTGCCAGCAGTGAGGCAGGGCATGGCTACACCTTC. Its translation: CASSEAGHGYTF.

This clone occurred once. The rearrangement links TRBV6-2 or TRBV6-3 to TRBJ2-7; D ambiguous. Trimming pared 2 bases from V and 3 bases from J, leaving 8 bases between. The CDR3 runs to 13 residues. Germline assignment: CDR1 MNHEY and CDR2 SVGEGT. The DNA for the CDR3 is TGTGCCAGCAGTTACAGTTGGGACTACGAGCAGTACTTC. It yields the protein CASSYSWDYEQYF.

This clone was recorded once. V usage is TRBV10-3 and J usage is TRBJ2-7, with 9 bases aligning to TRBD2. Trimming cost V 0 bases and J 0 bases; bases outside gene matches: 0. There are 15 residues in the CDR3. Germline values: CDR1 ENHRY, CDR2 SYGVKD. The CDR3 bases are TGTGCCATCAGTGAGTCAGCGGGGGGCTCCTACGAGCAGTACTTC. The encoded protein is CAISESAGGSYEQYF.

The chain uses TRBV9 and TRBJ1-2; no definite D call. Deletions cut 4 bases from V and 6 bases from J, with 16 bases between. The CDR3 is 14 amino acids. Germline V CDR1 and CDR2: SGDLS, YYNGEE. DNA for the CDR3: TGTGCCAGCAGCCCTCGGCAGGTCGTTGATGGCTACACCTTC. This sequence encodes CASSPRQVVDGYTF.

The J gene is TRBJ1-6, the V gene TRBV28; 7 bases are shared with TRBD1. Germline-derived CDR1 and CDR2 are MDHEN and SYDVKM. The CDR3 runs 17 residues. The trim removed 5 bases at V and 7 bases at J, leaving 14 bases unmatched. Here the CDR3 reads CASSAPPGQLKNSPLHF. CDR3 coding DNA: TGTGCCAGCAGTGCGCCCCCGGGACAGCTAAAAAATTCACCCCTCCACTTT.

This clone was detected once. J is TRBJ1-2 and V is TRBV4-1; D call uncertain. Per germline, CDR1 MGHRA and CDR2 YSYEKL. The V end lost 1 base, the J end lost 6 bases, and 12 bases lay between the germline ends. The CDR3 is 14 amino acids. The CDR3 loop is CASSQVNGANGYTF. The CDR3 DNA reads TGCGCCAGCAGCCAAGTTAACGGCGCGAATGGCTACACCTTC.